This T cell receptor (beta chain) was recovered during a study of shared clonotypes between healthy human individuals. General observations from the study: Sharing of clonotypes among donors was expected to vary with sequencing depth.

Negatively enriched CD4+ T cells were divided by CD45RA into naive and memory. Sorted-subset replicate PCR reactions were performed with approximately 200 ng DNA, corresponding to roughly 31,000 T cell genomes. Authors' analysis steps: Junction-only sequences without quality scores were provided by ImmunoSEQ, so filtering was different. Libraries were prepared by immunoSEQ multiplex PCR; TCRdb keeps only in-frame clonotypes and omits some of them. The DNA gave D and trimming, while V, J and clone size come from that table. This sample yields some 790,000 clones, of which roughly 72% are seen a single time; around 1.8% belongs to the top ten. As regards this clone: Antigen unknown.

Sequencing was done on a sample of memory CD4+ T cells sorted from blood. Subset of the sample: CD45RA-negative fraction. This clonotype was obtained from a woman aged 25 to 45 in good health.

The CDR3 loop reads CASSPTGGLAEGTGELFF. The CDR3 nucleotides read TGCGCCAGCAGCCCCACCGGGGGACTAGCGGAAGGCACCGGGGAGCTGTTTTTT. This rearrangement joins TRBV5-1 to TRBJ2-2; 11 nucleotides match TRBD2. The V gene's germline CDR1 is SGHRS and CDR2 YFSETQ. V was pared by 4 bases and J by 4 bases, with 12 bases of the junction left unmatched. The CDR3 runs 18 residues.